The 13 T cell receptor beta chains below all came from one sample that was sequenced in a study of graft-versus-host responses after intestinal transplantation. Sequencing used immunoSEQ multiplex PCR; TCRdb keeps in-frame clones, though not all of them. The sample lists about 99,000 clones, roughly nine tenths occurring once. These receptors are not linked to any known antigen. This sample comprised unstimulated CD4+ T cells sorted from spleen or lymph node cells, obtained before intestinal transplant. The receptor set was obtained from a human donor who received an intestinal transplant.

J is TRBJ1-6 and V is TRBV5-1, with D uncertain. This CDR3 region has 15 residues. The V and J ends lost 4 bases and 4 bases respectively, with 12 bases between them. Looked up from germline, CDR1 is SGHRS and CDR2 is YFSETQ. The CDR3 reads CASSNRESYNSPLHF. As DNA, the CDR3 is TGCGCCAGCAGCAACCGGGAGTCATATAATTCACCCCTCCACTTT. The full variable domain, with the rest looked up from reference TRBV5-1 and TRBJ1-6, is KAGVTQTPRYLIKTRGQQVTLSCSPISGHRSVSWYQQTPGQGLQFLFEYFSETQRNKGNFPGRFSGRQFSNSRSEMNVSTLELGDSALYLCASSNRESYNSPLHFGNGTRLTVT.

The chain couples TRBV5-1 to TRBJ2-5; 9 bases map to TRBD2. With 0 bases clipped from V and 5 bases from J, the junction kept 8 bases outside the gene matches. Germline V gene lookup returns CDR1 SGHRS and CDR2 YFSETQ. The CDR3 is 16 amino acids. CDR3 protein: CASSLGLAGQGETQYF. The CDR3 region has the DNA TGCGCCAGCAGCTTGGGGCTAGCGGGACAAGGCGAGACCCAGTACTTC.

The chain combines TRBV18 with TRBJ1-1; weak D call: TRBD1 (5 bases). The CDR3 length is 14 residues. CDR1 and CDR2 from the germline V gene are KGHSH and LQKENI. V lost 3 bases and J lost 2, with 10 bases in between. The CDR3 DNA reads TGTGCCAGCTCACCTTATGACAGTAACACTGAAGCTTTCTTT. Translated: CASSPYDSNTEAFF.

The chain employs TRBV4-2 and TRBJ2-5; D might be TRBD2 (6 bases). Germline V gene data show CDR1 as LGHNA and CDR2 as YNFKEQ. Deletions cut 3 bases from V and 1 base from J, with 9 bases between. This CDR3 is built from 14 residues. CDR3 DNA: TGTGCCAGCAGCCACGGGACTTTCCAAGAGACCCAGTACTTC. Translated, it gives CASSHGTFQETQYF.

The V call is TRBV7-9, the J call TRBJ2-7; TRBD2 aligns across 7 bases. V shed 5 bases, J shed 2 bases, and the junction held 9 bases outside the gene matches. This CDR3 spans 15 amino acids. Germline values: CDR1 SEHNR, CDR2 FQNEAQ (reference sequence). The CDR3, as DNA: TGTGCCAGCAGCCCCGGACTAGGTCTTGCCTACGAGCAGTACTTC. It is translated as CASSPGLGLAYEQYF.

This chain connects TRBV10-3 to TRBJ2-3; 8 bases agree with TRBD2. Trimming took 3 bases from V and 2 from J; bases not matched to a gene: 4. This CDR3 is built from 15 residues. From germline, CDR1 is ENHRY and CDR2 SYGVKD. This CDR3 reads CAISETSGNTDTQYF. The CDR3 nucleotides are TGTGCCATCAGTGAAACTAGCGGAAACACAGATACGCAGTATTTT.

The chain's CDR3 is CASSPASGSYNEQFF. CDR3 DNA sequence: TGCGCCAGCAGCCCTGCTAGCGGGAGTTACAATGAGCAGTTCTTC. J is TRBJ2-1 and V is TRBV5-1; 10 nucleotides agree with TRBD2. Germline V gene sequence: CDR1 SGHRS, CDR2 YFSETQ. The CDR3 covers 15 residues. Trimming cost V 4 bases and J 4 bases; bases outside gene matches: 5.

This sequence joins TRBV27 and TRBJ2-7, with 10 bases lining up with TRBD2. The length of the CDR3 is 14 residues. The junction had 4 bases not matched to a gene; V was cut back by 3 bases and J by 5 bases. From germline, CDR1 is MNHEY and CDR2 SMNVEV (reference sequence). DNA of the CDR3: TGTGCCAGCAGTTTGCTAGCGGGAGAAAACGAGCAGTACTTC. Amino acids: CASSLLAGENEQYF.

This clone was seen a few times. The chain uses TRBV5-1 and TRBJ2-2, with D perhaps matching TRBD2 (6 bases). Trimming pared 6 bases from V and 4 bases from J, leaving 19 bases between. CDR1 and CDR2 from the germline V gene are SGHRS and YFSETQ. The CDR3 spans 16 residues. The CDR3 is CASIPSPSEFTGELFF. The CDR3 DNA sequence: TGCGCCAGCATACCTTCCCCTAGCGAATTCACCGGGGAGCTGTTTTTT. Drawing the rest from reference TRBV5-1 and TRBJ2-2, the complete variable domain is KAGVTQTPRYLIKTRGQQVTLSCSPISGHRSVSWYQQTPGQGLQFLFEYFSETQRNKGNFPGRFSGRQFSNSRSEMNVSTLELGDSALYLCASIPSPSEFTGELFFGEGSRLTVL.

The CDR3 loop reads CASSPGTGSGGYTF. The CDR3 DNA reads as TGTGCCAGTAGCCCCGGGACAGGCTCCGGTGGCTACACCTTC. J is TRBJ1-2 and V is TRBV19; 8 bases align to TRBD1. V was clipped by 6 bases and J by 7 bases; unmatched bases: 10. This CDR3 comprises 14 residues. Per germline, CDR1 LNHDA and CDR2 SQIVND (reference sequence).

The chain uses TRBV6-5 and TRBJ2-7; 8 bases are shared with TRBD2. From germline, CDR1 is MNHEY and CDR2 SVGAGI. This CDR3 spans 14 amino acids. With V trimmed by 5 bases and J by 3 bases, 6 bases remained unmatched. The chain's CDR3 is CASSTTSGLYEQYF. The CDR3 DNA reads TGTGCCAGCAGTACTACTAGCGGACTCTACGAGCAGTACTTC.

J is TRBJ2-3 and V is TRBV7-3, with 16 bases that match TRBD2. The CDR3 has 15 amino acids. Germline loops: CDR1 SGHTA, CDR2 FQGTGA. J gave up 12 bases and V 1 base, and 4 bases lay outside the gene matches. CDR3 nucleotides: TGTGCCAGCAGCTTAAAGGGACTAGCGGGGGGGCCCCAGTATTTT. Protein sequence: CASSLKGLAGGPQYF.

The sample holds one count of this clone. J is TRBJ2-1 and V is TRBV7-6; perhaps D is TRBD1 or TRBD2 (6 bases each). The germline gives CDR1 SGHVS, CDR2 FNYEAQ. The CDR3 contains 15 residues. V was trimmed by 4 bases and J by 3 bases, leaving 13 bases between them. The CDR3 DNA is TGTGCCAGCAGCTCTGGAGGGGGAAACTACAATGAGCAGTTCTTC. Its translation: CASSSGGGNYNEQFF. The full variable domain, in which reference TRBV7-6 and TRBJ2-1 provide the parts outside the CDR3, is GAGVSQSPRYKVTKRGQDVALRCDPISGHVSLYWYRQALGQGPEFLTYFNYEAQQDKSGLPNDRFSAERPEGSISTLTIQRTEQRDSAMYRCASSSGGGNYNEQFFGPGTRLTVL.